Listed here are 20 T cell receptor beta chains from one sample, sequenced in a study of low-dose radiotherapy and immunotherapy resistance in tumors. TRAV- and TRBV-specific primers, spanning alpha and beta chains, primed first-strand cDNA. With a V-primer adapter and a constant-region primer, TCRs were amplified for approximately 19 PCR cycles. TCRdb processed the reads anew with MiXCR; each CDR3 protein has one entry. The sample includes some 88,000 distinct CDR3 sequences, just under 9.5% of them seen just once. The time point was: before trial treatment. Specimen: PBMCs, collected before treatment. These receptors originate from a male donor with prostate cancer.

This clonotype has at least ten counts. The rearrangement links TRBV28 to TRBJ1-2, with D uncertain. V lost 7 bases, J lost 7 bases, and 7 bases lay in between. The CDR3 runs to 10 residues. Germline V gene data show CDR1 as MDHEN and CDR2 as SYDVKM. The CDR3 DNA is TGTGCCAGCAAAGAGATTGGCTACACCTTC. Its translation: CASKEIGYTF.

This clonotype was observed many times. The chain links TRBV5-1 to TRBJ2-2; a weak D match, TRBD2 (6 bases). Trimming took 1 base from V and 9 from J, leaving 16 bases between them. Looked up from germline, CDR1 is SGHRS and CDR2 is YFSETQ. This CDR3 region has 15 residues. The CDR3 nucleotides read TGCGCCAGCAGCTTGTCACCGGGAGCCGCCCGGGAGCTGTTTTTT. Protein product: CASSLSPGAARELFF.

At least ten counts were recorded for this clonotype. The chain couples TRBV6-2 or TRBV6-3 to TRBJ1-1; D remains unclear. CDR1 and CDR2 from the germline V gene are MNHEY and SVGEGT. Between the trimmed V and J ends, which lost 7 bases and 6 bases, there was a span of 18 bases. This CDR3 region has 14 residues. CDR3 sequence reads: CASTVTVNGAEAFF. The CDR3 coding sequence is TGTGCCAGCACCGTCACCGTCAACGGAGCTGAAGCTTTCTTT.

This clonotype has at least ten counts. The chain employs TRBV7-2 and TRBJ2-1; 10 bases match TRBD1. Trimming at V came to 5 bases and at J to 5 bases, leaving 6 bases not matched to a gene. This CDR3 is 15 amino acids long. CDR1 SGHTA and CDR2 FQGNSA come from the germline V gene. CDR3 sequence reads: CASSETGGRDNEQFF. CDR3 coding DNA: TGTGCCAGCAGCGAGACAGGGGGCCGGGACAATGAGCAGTTCTTC.

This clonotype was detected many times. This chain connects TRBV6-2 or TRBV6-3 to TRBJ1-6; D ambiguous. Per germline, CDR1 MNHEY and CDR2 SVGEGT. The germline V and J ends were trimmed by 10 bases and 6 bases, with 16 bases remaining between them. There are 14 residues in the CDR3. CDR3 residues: CATSSTASNSPLHF. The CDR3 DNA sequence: TGTGCCACTTCCTCGACCGCTTCTAATTCACCCCTCCACTTT.

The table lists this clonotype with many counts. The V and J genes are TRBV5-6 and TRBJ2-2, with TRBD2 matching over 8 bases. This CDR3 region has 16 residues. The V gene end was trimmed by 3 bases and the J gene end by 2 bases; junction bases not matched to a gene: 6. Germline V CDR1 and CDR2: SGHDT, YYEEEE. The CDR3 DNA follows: TGTGCCAGCAGCTGGGGACTAGAGTACAACACCGGGGAGCTGTTTTTT. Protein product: CASSWGLEYNTGELFF.

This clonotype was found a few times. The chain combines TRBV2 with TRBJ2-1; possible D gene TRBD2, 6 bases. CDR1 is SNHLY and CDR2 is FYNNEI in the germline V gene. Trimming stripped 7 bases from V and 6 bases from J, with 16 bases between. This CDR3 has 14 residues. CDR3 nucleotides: TGTGCCAGCAAGCGGCTAGCGAACGGCAATGAGCAGTTCTTC. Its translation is CASKRLANGNEQFF.

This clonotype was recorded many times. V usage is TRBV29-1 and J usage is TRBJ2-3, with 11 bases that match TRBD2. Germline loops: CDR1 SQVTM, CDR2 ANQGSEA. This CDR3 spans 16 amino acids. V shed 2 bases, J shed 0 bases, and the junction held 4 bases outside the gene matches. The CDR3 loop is CSVEIRTSGSTDTQYF. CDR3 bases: TGCAGCGTTGAAATCCGGACTAGCGGGAGCACAGATACGCAGTATTTT.

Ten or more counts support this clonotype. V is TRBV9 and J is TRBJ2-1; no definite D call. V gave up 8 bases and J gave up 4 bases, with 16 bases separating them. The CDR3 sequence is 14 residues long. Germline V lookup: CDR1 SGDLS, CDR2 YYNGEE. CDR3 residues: CASTRDSQYNEQFF. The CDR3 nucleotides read TGTGCCAGTACCCGAGACTCCCAGTACAATGAGCAGTTCTTC.

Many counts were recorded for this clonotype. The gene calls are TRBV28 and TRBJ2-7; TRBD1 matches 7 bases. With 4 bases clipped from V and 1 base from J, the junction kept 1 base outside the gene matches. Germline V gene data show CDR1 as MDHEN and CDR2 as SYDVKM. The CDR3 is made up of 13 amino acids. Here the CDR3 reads CASSSGQSYEQYF. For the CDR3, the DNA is TGTGCCAGCAGTTCGGGACAGTCCTACGAGCAGTACTTC.

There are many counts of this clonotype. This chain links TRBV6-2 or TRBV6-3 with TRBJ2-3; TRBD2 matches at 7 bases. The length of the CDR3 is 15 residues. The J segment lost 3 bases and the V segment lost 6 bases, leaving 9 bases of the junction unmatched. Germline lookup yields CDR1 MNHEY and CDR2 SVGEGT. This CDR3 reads CASSPGGLRTDTQYF. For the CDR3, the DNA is TGTGCCAGCAGCCCGGGAGGTCTTAGAACAGATACGCAGTATTTT.

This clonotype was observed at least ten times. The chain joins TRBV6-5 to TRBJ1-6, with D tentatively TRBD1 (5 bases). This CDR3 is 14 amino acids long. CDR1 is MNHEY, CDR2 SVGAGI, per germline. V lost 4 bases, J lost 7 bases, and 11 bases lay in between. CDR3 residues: CASSWGGKNSPLHF. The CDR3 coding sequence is TGTGCCAGCAGTTGGGGGGGGAAAAATTCACCCCTCCACTTT.

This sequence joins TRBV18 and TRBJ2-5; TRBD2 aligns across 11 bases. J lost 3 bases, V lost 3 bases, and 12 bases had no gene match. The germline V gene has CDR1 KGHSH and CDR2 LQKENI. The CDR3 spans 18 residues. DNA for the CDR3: TGTGCCAGCTCACCCAATGCTCCGGGACTAGCGGTCAAAGAGACCCAGTACTTC. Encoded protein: CASSPNAPGLAVKETQYF.

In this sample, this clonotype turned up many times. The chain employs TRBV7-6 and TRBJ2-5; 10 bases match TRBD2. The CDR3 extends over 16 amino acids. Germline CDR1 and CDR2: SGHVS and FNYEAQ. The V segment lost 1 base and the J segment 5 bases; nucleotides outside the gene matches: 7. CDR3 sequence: CASSLVASGRVETQYF. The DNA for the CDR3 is TGTGCCAGCAGCTTAGTGGCTAGCGGGAGAGTGGAGACCCAGTACTTC.

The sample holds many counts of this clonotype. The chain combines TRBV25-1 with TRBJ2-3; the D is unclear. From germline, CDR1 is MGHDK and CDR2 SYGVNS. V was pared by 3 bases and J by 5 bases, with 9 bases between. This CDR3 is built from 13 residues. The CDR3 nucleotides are TGTGCCAGCAGTGACTCCTGGCGAGATACGCAGTATTTT. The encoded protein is CASSDSWRDTQYF.

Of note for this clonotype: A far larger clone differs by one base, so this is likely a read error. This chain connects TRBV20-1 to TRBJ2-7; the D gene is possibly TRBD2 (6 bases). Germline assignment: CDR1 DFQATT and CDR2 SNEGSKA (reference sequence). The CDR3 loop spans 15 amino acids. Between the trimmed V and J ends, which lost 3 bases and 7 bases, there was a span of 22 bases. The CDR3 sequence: CSASSTGSAYNEQYF. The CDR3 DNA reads TGCAGTGCTAGTAGTACCGGGAGCGCCTACAATGAGCAGTACTTC.

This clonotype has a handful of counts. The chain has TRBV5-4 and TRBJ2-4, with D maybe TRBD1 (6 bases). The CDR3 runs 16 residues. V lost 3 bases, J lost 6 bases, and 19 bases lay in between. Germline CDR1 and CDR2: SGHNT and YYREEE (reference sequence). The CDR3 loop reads CASSWGPGGDGNIQYF. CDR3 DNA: TGTGCCAGCAGCTGGGGGCCAGGTGGGGATGGAAACATTCAGTACTTC.

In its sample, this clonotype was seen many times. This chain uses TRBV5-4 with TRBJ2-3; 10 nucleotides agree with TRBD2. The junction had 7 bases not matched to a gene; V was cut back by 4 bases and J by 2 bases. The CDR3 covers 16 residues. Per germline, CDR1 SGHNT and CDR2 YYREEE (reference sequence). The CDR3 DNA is TGTGCCAGCAGCACCCGGACTAGCGGCACCACAGATACGCAGTATTTT. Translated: CASSTRTSGTTDTQYF.

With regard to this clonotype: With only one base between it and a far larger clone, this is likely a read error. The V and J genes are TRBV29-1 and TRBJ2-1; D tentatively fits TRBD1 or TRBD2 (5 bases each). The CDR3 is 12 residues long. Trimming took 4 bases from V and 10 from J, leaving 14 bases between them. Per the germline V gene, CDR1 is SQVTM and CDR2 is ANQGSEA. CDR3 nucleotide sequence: TGCAGCGTTGGAGGGGATTTCTACGAGCAGTTCTTC. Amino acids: CSVGGDFYEQFF.

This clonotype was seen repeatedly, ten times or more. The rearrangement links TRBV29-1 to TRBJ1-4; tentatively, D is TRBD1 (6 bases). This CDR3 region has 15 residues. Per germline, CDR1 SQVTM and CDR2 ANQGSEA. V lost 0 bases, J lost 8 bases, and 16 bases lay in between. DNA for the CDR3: TGCAGCGTTGAAGATCAAGGGGGGCGAGGAGAAAAACTGTTTTTT. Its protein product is CSVEDQGGRGEKLFF. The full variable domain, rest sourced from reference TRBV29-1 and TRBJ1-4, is SAVISQKPSRDICQRGTSLTIQCQVDSQVTMMFWYRQQPGQSLTLIATANQGSEATYESGFVIDKFPISRPNLTFSTLTVSNMSPEDSSIYLCSVEDQGGRGEKLFFGSGTQLSVL.